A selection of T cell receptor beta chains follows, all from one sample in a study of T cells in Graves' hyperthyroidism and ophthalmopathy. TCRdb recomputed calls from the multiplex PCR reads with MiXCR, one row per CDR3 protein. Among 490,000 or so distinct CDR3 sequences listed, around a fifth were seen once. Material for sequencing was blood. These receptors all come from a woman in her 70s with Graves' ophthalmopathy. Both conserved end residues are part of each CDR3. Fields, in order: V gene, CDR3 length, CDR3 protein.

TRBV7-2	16	CASSLGLAGGADTQYF
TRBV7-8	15	CASSLGADMGHGYTF
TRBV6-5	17	CASSYFPADANTGELFF
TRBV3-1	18	CASSPPRTSQSSYNEQFF
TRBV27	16	CASTHSGSRDTGELFF
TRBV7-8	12	CASSLVLGEQFF
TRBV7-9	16	CASSDTSGTPGNTIYF
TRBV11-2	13	CASSPRTENIQYF
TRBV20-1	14	CSANYGTGTYEQYF
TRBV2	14	CASRARAGGSEQYF